The clone carrying this TCR beta chain appeared a few times. Antigen: not known. A TCRbeta library incorporating unique molecular identifiers was prepared. Each CDR3 protein gets one entry after TCRdb re-called the PCR reads with MiXCR. The repertoire holds 300,000 to 350,000 distinct CDR3 sequences, with 15% to 20% as singletons. The record originates from a study of T-cell reconstitution after alpha-beta-depleted transplantation in children. Study-wide findings and caveats: The origin of high day-60 TCRbeta diversity in some patients lay in surviving recipient T cells and thymic progenitors.

After removal of 2 bases from V and 2 bases from J, the junction contained 9 bases not matched to a gene. The CDR3 consists of 18 residues. Germline CDR1 is SGHAT and CDR2 is FQDESV (reference sequence). This clonotype originated in a male patient between 2 and 10 years old who had a stem cell transplant for acute lymphoblastic leukemia, so the T cells may come from the graft donor. The chain couples TRBV11-1 to TRBJ2-1; 10 bases map to TRBD2. The source was PBMCs, mostly from graft donor cells, collected 360 days after TCRalphabeta/CD19-depleted stem cell transplant. CDR3 nucleotide sequence: TGTGCCAGCAGCTTAACCCAAGCTAGCGGGAGTCCCTACAATGAGCAGTTCTTC. Its translation is CASSLTQASGSPYNEQFF.